This record concerns one TCR beta chain sequence. The antigen remains unidentified. The source of the sample is a study of response to subunit inactivated influenza vaccine. The study, taken as a whole, reports: It was the authors' suggestion that each seasonal influenza vaccination recruits few new T cells.

CDR3 size: 16 residues. From germline, CDR1 is MNHNS and CDR2 SASEGT. After removal of 6 bases from V and 4 bases from J, the junction contained 11 bases not matched to a gene. TCRdb used MiXCR to reprocess the RT-PCR reads, holding one entry per CDR3 protein. Of approximately 530,000 distinct CDR3 sequences listed, 13% are singletons. V usage is TRBV6-1 and J usage is TRBJ1-3; 8 bases align to TRBD1. The material sequenced was PBMCs from blood, taken roughly 45 days after vaccination. The TCR sequence derives from a man aged 45-65 years who received an inactivated influenza vaccine. CDR3 nucleotides: TGTGCCAGCAGGTCGCCAGGGGGCGCAGCCGGAAACACCATATATTTT. Translation gives CASRSPGGAAGNTIYF.